This T cell receptor beta chain was documented in a study of T cell changes during pregnancy in multiple sclerosis. V lost 1 base, J lost 5 bases, and 6 bases stayed unmatched. Germline loops: CDR1 SGHRS, CDR2 YFSETQ. This CDR3 has 16 residues. TCRdb's table, derived via immunoSEQ multiplex PCR, lists solely in-frame clones and lacks some. The data show roughly 69,000 clones, more than 75% seen once. The clonotype comes from a female donor with multiple sclerosis, enrolled in a pregnancy study. The sequences come from peripheral blood, collected in the third trimester of pregnancy. This chain uses TRBV5-1 with TRBJ1-1, with 12 nucleotides matching TRBD1. The DNA of the CDR3 is TGCGCCAGCAGCTTGACGGGACAGGGGGCGGTAACTGAAGCTTTCTTT. Residues: CASSLTGQGAVTEAFF. The whole variable domain, filled in from reference TRBV5-1 and TRBJ1-1, reads KAGVTQTPRYLIKTRGQQVTLSCSPISGHRSVSWYQQTPGQGLQFLFEYFSETQRNKGNFPGRFSGRQFSNSRSEMNVSTLELGDSALYLCASSLTGQGAVTEAFFGQGTRLTVV.